This TCR beta chain derives from a study of T cells after yellow fever vaccination. The V gene lost 0 bases and the J gene lost 3 bases, with 9 bases spanning the gap. CDR1 and CDR2 (germline): LNHNV, YYDKDF (reference sequence). This CDR3 spans 15 amino acids. Study-wide points: Post-booster repertoires again held most primary-vaccination clones (roughly 96% CD4, about 90% CD8).

Template switching with 5'RACE generated the TCR cDNA and added a universal primer site and UMIs. TCRdb re-called the 5' RACE reads through MiXCR, storing one row per CDR3 protein. Here the sample spans 240,000 or so distinct CDR3 sequences, 6.9% being singletons. This clonotype was seen many times. Antigen unknown. Sequences were derived from CD4+ T cells sorted from PBMCs, sampled 15 days after the yellow fever booster vaccination. The origin of this receptor is a man aged 30 to 39 who received the YFV17D yellow fever vaccine. The V and J genes are TRBV15 and TRBJ1-5; no clear D gene. This CDR3 reads CATSRETRVNQPQHF. The DNA of the CDR3 is TGTGCCACCAGCAGAGAGACAAGGGTCAATCAGCCCCAGCATTTT.